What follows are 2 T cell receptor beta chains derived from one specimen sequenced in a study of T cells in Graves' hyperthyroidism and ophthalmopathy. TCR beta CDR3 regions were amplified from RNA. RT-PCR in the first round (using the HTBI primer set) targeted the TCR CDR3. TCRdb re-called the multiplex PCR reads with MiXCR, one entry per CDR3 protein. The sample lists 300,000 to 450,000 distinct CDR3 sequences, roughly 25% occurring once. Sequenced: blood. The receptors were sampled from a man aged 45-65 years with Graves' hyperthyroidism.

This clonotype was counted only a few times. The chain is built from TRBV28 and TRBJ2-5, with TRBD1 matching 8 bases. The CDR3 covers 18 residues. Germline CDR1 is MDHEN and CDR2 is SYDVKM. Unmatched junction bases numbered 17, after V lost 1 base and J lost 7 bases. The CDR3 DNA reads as TGTGCCAGCAGTTTATATGGCCGACAGGGGACGCTGGGGGTGACCCAGTACTTC. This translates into CASSLYGRQGTLGVTQYF.

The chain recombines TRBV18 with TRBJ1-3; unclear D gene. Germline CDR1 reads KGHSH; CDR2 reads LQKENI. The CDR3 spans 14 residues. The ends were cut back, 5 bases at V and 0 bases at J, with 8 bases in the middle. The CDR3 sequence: CASSLATSGNTIYF. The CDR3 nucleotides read TGTGCCAGCTCATTAGCTACCTCTGGAAACACCATATATTTT.